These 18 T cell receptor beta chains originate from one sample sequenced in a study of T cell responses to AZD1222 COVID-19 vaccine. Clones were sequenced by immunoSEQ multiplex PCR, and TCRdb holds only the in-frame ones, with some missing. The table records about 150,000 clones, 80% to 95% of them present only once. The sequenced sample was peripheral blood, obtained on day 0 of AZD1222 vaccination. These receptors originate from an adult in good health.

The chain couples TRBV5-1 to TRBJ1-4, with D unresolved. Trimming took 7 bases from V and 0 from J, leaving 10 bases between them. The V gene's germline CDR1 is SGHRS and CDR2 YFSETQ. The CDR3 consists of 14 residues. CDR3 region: CASREQPTNEKLFF. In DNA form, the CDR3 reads TGCGCCAGCCGCGAACAGCCAACTAATGAAAAACTGTTTTTT. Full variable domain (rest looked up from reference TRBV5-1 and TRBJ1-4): KAGVTQTPRYLIKTRGQQVTLSCSPISGHRSVSWYQQTPGQGLQFLFEYFSETQRNKGNFPGRFSGRQFSNSRSEMNVSTLELGDSALYLCASREQPTNEKLFFGSGTQLSVL.

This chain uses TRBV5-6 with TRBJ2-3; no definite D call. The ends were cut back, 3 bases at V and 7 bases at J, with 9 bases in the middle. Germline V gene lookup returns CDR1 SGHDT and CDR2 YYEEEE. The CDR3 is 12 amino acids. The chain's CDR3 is CASSSSGNTQYF. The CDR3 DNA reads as TGTGCCAGCAGCTCTAGTGGAAATACGCAGTATTTT.

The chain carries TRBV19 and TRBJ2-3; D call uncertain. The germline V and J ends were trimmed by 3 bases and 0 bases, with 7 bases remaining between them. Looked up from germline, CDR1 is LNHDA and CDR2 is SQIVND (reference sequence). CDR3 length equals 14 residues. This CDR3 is CASSIRYSTDTQYF. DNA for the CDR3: TGTGCCAGTAGTATCCGATACAGCACAGATACGCAGTATTTT.

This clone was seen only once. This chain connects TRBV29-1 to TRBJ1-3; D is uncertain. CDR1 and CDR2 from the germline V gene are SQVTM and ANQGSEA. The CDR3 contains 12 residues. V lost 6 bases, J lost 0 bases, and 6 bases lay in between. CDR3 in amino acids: CSVWSSGNTIYF. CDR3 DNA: TGCAGCGTCTGGAGCTCTGGAAACACCATATATTTT.

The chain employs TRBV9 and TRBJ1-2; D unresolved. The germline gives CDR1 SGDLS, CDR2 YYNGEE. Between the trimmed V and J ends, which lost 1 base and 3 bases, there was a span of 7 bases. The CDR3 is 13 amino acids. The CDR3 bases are TGTGCCAGCAGCGTAATCCAAGACTATGGCTACACCTTC. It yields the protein CASSVIQDYGYTF.

The CDR3 spells CASSLSGTYGYTF. DNA for the CDR3: TGTGCCAGCAGTTTATCGGGGACCTATGGCTACACCTTC. The rearrangement links TRBV27 to TRBJ1-2; D possibly corresponds to TRBD1 (5 bases). CDR3 length: 13 residues. V gave up 0 bases and J gave up 4 bases, with 6 bases separating them. The V gene's germline CDR1 is MNHEY and CDR2 SMNVEV (reference sequence).

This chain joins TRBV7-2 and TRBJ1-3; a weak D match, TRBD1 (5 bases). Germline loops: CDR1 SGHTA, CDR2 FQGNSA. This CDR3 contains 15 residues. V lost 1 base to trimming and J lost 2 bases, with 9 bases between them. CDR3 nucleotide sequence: TGTGCCAGCAGCTTAGATGGGGCAACTGGAAACACCATATATTTT. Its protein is CASSLDGATGNTIYF.

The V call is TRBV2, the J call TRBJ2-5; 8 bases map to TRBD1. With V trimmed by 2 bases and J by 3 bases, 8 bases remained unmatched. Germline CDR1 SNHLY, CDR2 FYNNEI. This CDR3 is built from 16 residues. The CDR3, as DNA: TGTGCCAGCAGTGAACTTGCGACAGGGGTGGAAGAGACCCAGTACTTC. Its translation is CASSELATGVEETQYF.

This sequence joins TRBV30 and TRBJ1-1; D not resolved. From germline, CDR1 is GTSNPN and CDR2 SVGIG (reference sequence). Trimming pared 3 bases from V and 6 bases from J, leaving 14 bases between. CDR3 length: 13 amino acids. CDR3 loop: CAWRATDGPEAFF. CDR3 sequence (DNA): TGTGCCTGGAGGGCGACTGATGGCCCTGAAGCTTTCTTT. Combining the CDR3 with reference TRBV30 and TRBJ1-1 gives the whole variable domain SQTIHQWPATLVQPVGSPLSLECTVEGTSNPNLYWYRQAAGRGLQLLFYSVGIGQISSEVPQNLSASRPQDRQFILSSKKLLLSDSGFYLCAWRATDGPEAFFGQGTRLTVV.

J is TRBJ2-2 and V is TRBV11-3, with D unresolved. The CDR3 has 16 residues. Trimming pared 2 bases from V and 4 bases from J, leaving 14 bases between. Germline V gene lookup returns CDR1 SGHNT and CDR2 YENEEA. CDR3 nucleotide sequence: TGTGCCAGCAGCTTATCGTATCGAGTTTCCACCGGGGAGCTGTTTTTT. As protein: CASSLSYRVSTGELFF.

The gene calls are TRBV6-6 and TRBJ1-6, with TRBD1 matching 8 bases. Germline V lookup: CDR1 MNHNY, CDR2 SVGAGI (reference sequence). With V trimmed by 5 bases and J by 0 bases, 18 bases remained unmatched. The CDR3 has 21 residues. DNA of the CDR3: TGTGCCAGCAGTCAACCTAAACACGGGACAGGCTTGAGCTCCTATAATTCACCCCTCCACTTT. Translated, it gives CASSQPKHGTGLSSYNSPLHF.

CDR3 sequence: CASSPLETLTTPRSNTGELFF. Here the CDR3 DNA reads TGTGCCAGCAGTCCGTTGGAGACATTGACAACCCCTCGATCGAACACCGGGGAGCTGTTTTTT. The chain has TRBV6-6 and TRBJ2-2, with no clear D. Germline lookup yields CDR1 MNHNY and CDR2 SVGAGI (reference sequence). V dropped 5 bases and J dropped 0 bases, with 28 bases sitting between them. The CDR3 covers 21 residues.

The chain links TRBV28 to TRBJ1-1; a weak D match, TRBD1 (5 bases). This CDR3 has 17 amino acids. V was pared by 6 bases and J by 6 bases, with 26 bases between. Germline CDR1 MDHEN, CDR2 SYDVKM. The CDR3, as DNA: TGTGCCAGCAGCAACACCCTCCCCTCGGCTTCGGGGCCTGAAGCTTTCTTT. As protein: CASSNTLPSASGPEAFF.

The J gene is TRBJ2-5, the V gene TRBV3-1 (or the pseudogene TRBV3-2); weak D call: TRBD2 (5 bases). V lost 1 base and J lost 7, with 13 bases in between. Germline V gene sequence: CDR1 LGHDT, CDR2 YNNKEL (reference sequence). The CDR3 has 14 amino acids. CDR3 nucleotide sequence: TGTGCCAGCAGCCAAGGAGAGGGCTGGGGGACCCAGTACTTC. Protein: CASSQGEGWGTQYF.

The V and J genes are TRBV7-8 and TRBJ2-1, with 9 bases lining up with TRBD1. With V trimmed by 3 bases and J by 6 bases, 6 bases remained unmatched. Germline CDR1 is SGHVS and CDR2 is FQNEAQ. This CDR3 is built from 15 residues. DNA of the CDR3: TGTGCCAGCAGCTTCCCAGGACAGGGGAGCAATGAGCAGTTCTTC. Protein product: CASSFPGQGSNEQFF.

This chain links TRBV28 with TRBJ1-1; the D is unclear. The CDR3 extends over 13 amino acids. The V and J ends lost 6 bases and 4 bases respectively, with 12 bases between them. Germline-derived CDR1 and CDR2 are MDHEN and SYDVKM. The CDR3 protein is CASSPGRRTEAFF. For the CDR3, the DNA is TGTGCCAGCAGCCCTGGCCGACGCACTGAAGCTTTCTTT.

The DNA for the CDR3 is TGTGCCAGCTCACCAGAACTAGCGGGGGGGCCAATTTCCTACGAGCAGTACTTC. This encodes CASSPELAGGPISYEQYF. The chain employs TRBV18 and TRBJ2-7; the match to TRBD2 covers 13 bases. Germline V gene lookup returns CDR1 KGHSH and CDR2 LQKENI. CDR3 size: 18 residues. V lost 2 bases to trimming and J lost 1 base; unmatched junction nucleotides: 8.

As DNA, the CDR3 is TGTGCCAGCTCACCAGGTGCCCAGACCATATATTTT. This codes for CASSPGAQTIYF. The chain is built from TRBV18 and TRBJ1-3; no definite D call. The CDR3 runs 12 residues. The ends were cut back, 2 bases at V and 10 bases at J, with 9 bases in the middle. Germline V gene sequence: CDR1 KGHSH, CDR2 LQKENI.